These 5 T cell receptor beta chains originate from one sample sequenced in a study of blood T cell repertoires in COVID-19. Clones were read by immunoSEQ multiplex PCR, and TCRdb kept only the in-frame ones, dropping some. The repertoire holds around 100,000 clones, about 90% seen once, with approximately 7.3% in the top ten. What was sequenced was peripheral blood. The receptor source for this set is a man aged 25 to 40 in a cohort sampled during active COVID-19.

The rearrangement uses TRBV9 and TRBJ1-4; possible D gene TRBD1, 5 bases. Trimming cost V 4 bases and J 2 bases, with 12 bases left between them. Germline V lookup: CDR1 SGDLS, CDR2 YYNGEE. The CDR3 spans 15 residues. The CDR3 DNA is TGTGCCAGCAGCCCACACCAGGGCACTAATGAAAAACTGTTTTTT. Amino acid sequence: CASSPHQGTNEKLFF. The entire variable domain, with the rest obtained from reference TRBV9 and TRBJ1-4, is as follows: DSGVTQTPKHLITATGQRVTLRCSPRSGDLSVYWYQQSLDQGLQFLIQYYNGEERAKGNILERFSAQQFPDLHSELNLSSLELGDSALYFCASSPHQGTNEKLFFGSGTQLSVL.

This rearrangement joins TRBV27 to TRBJ2-4, with D tentatively TRBD2 (6 bases). The CDR3 spans 18 residues. Trimming stripped 2 bases from V and 4 bases from J, with 21 bases between. The germline CDR1 and CDR2 sequences are MNHEY and SMNVEV (reference sequence). CDR3 amino acids: CASSLSGRGRLGKNIQYF. The CDR3 DNA reads TGTGCCAGCAGTTTAAGCGGGCGAGGACGTCTCGGAAAAAACATTCAGTACTTC.

The chain joins TRBV6-2 or TRBV6-3 to TRBJ2-1; possible D gene TRBD1, 6 bases. Germline-derived CDR1 and CDR2 are MNHEY and SVGEGT. Trimming took off 3 bases at V and 9 bases at J, with 9 bases between the two ends. The length of the CDR3 is 12 residues. The CDR3 DNA is TGTGCCAGCAGTTATCAGGGGATTGAGCAGTTCTTC. Translating it yields CASSYQGIEQFF.

V gene TRBV10-2 combines with J gene TRBJ2-7; D perhaps matches TRBD1 (5 bases). The CDR3 is 14 residues long. Germline CDR1 is WSHSY and CDR2 is SAAADI. Trimming cost V 1 base and J 3 bases, with 10 bases left between them. The CDR3 region has the DNA TGCGCCAGCAGTGAGTGGGTCAGGGACTACGAGCAGTACTTC. Protein product: CASSEWVRDYEQYF.

The J gene is TRBJ2-7, the V gene TRBV18, with unresolved D. This CDR3 contains 14 residues. The ends were cut back, 2 bases at V and 3 bases at J, with 11 bases in the middle. CDR1 and CDR2 (germline): KGHSH, LQKENI. CDR3 in amino acids: CASSPSSTIYEQYF. The CDR3, as DNA: TGTGCCAGCTCACCATCCTCGACAATCTACGAGCAGTACTTC.